Shown below are 3 T cell receptor beta chains from a single sample sequenced in a study of blood T cell repertoires in COVID-19 (dated by TCRdb to 2020 to 2022). Receptors were amplified or captured by the immunoSEQ multiplex PCR assay. What TCRdb holds here is the immuneACCESS table cut down to in-frame rearrangements. Part of the clones is not present; checked against another copy, under half of the missing clones reflect an unresolved V gene, and the others are unexplained. The sample contains approximately 300,000 clones, roughly 84% of them found a single time. The ten largest clones represent roughly 0.94% of the sample. What was sequenced was peripheral blood. The receptors shown here come from a human donor with COVID-19, enrolled during active disease. The donor label of this sample is uncertain.

Comment on this clone: Other DNA sequences in this specimen translate into the identical CDR3. V is TRBV6-5 and J is TRBJ1-1; tentatively, D is TRBD1 (5 bases). This CDR3 has 13 amino acids. CDR1 and CDR2 from the germline V gene are MNHEY and SVGAGI. Between the trimmed V and J ends, which lost 9 bases and 4 bases, there was a span of 15 bases. In nucleotides, the CDR3 is TGTGCCAGTTCTCTCCCCGGGGGCACTGAAGCTTTCTTT. Its translation is CASSLPGGTEAFF.

The count of this clone is one. J is TRBJ2-7 and V is TRBV5-6; 10 bases agree with TRBD1. The V segment lost 3 bases and the J segment 4 bases; nucleotides outside the gene matches: 4. CDR3 length: 14 amino acids. In germline, CDR1 is SGHDT, CDR2 YYEEEE. In DNA form, the CDR3 reads TGTGCCAGCAGCTCCCCGGGACAGGGGTACGAGCAGTACTTC. Protein product: CASSSPGQGYEQYF.

V and J are TRBV2 and TRBJ2-1, with D perhaps matching TRBD1 (5 bases). CDR1 and CDR2 from the germline V gene are SNHLY and FYNNEI. The length of the CDR3 is 14 residues. V lost 3 bases and J lost 6, with 12 bases in between. The CDR3 sequence is CASSERRVSNEQFF. The CDR3 region has the DNA TGTGCCAGCAGTGAGCGCAGGGTGAGCAATGAGCAGTTCTTC.